One sample yielded the 5 T cell receptor beta chains listed below, sequenced in a study of response to subunit inactivated influenza vaccine. TCRdb reanalysed the RT-PCR reads using MiXCR and keeps one entry per CDR3 protein. The repertoire holds about 520,000 distinct CDR3 sequences, with about 7.2% as singletons. This specimen was PBMCs from blood, taken roughly 24 months after vaccination. The receptors derive from a man between 50 and 75 years old who received an inactivated influenza vaccine.

The chain couples TRBV12-3 or TRBV12-4 to TRBJ2-2; 11 bases match TRBD2. The J segment lost 5 bases and the V segment lost 4 bases, leaving 9 bases of the junction unmatched. The CDR3 contains 17 residues. CDR3 DNA sequence: TGTGCCAGCAGTTCGACCCCGGGACTAGCGGCAACCGGGGAGCTGTTTTTT. It specifies CASSSTPGLAATGELFF.

This clonotype was seen a few times. V usage is TRBV7-9 and J usage is TRBJ2-1; 10 nucleotides agree with TRBD2. Germline V gene data show CDR1 as SEHNR and CDR2 as FQNEAQ (reference sequence). The CDR3 sequence is 15 residues long. After removal of 5 bases from V and 10 bases from J, the junction contained 11 bases not matched to a gene. For the CDR3, the DNA is TGTGCCAGCAGCCCAGGACTAGCGGCAGTAACCGAGCAGTTCTTC. This translates into CASSPGLAAVTEQFF.

The V and J genes are TRBV6-1 and TRBJ1-5, with D maybe TRBD1 (5 bases). The germline CDR1 and CDR2 sequences are MNHNS and SASEGT. This CDR3 has 13 residues. Trimming left V 8 bases short and J 3 bases short, with 11 bases between. For the CDR3, the DNA is TGTGCCAGCGGAGACAGTACCAATCAGCCCCAGCATTTT. It yields the protein CASGDSTNQPQHF.

This clonotype has ten or more counts. The CDR3 DNA sequence: TGTGCCAGCAGATATGGACAGGGAGGCATGAACACTGAAGCTTTCTTT. This gives the protein CASRYGQGGMNTEAFF. This rearrangement joins TRBV12-3 or TRBV12-4 to TRBJ1-1; TRBD1 matches at 8 bases. This CDR3 has 16 residues. The V and J ends lost 6 bases and 0 bases, in that order; junction bases with no gene match: 9.

V and J are TRBV12-3 or TRBV12-4 and TRBJ1-2; possibly TRBD1 for D (5 bases). The CDR3 is made up of 15 amino acids. Deletions cut 0 bases from V and 7 bases from J, with 15 bases between. CDR3 sequence: CASSLARGRSTGYTF. CDR3 nucleotide sequence: TGTGCCAGCAGTTTAGCCCGGGGCAGGAGTACTGGCTACACCTTC.